This T cell receptor (beta chain) comes out of a study of blood T cell repertoires in COVID-19. Whole-study context: From the United States, Italy and Spain came samples of acute and convalescent COVID-19.

CDR1 and CDR2 (germline): SGHRS, YFSETQ. The V end was cut by 1 base, the J end by 5 bases, with 12 bases between. This CDR3 comprises 15 residues. TCRdb keeps only in-frame clones here, not all; method: immunoSEQ multiplex PCR. The sample has approximately 180,000 clones; 88% are singletons. The J gene is TRBJ2-2, the V gene TRBV5-1, with D perhaps TRBD2 (5 bases). Sequenced sample: peripheral blood. The TCR comes from a man aged 40-49 years with active or convalescent COVID-19. DNA for the CDR3: TGCGCCAGCAGCTTGAGCGGTTCAGCTACCGGGGAGCTGTTTTTT. The encoded protein is CASSLSGSATGELFF.